One sample yielded the 22 T cell receptor beta chains listed below, sequenced in a study of OX40 agonist ivuxolimab in advanced cancers. Using immunoSEQ multiplex PCR, the repertoire was profiled, and TCRdb retains in-frame clones only, with some absent. Of roughly 30,000 clones listed, 65% to 75% were seen once; the top ten hold around 12%. The specimen was CD4+ or CD8+ T cells sorted from blood, collected in a trial of the OX40 agonist ivuxolimab. Receptors were obtained from an adult with an advanced solid tumor such as melanoma, head and neck, liver or kidney cancer.

The chain carries TRBV2 and TRBJ1-5; 9 bases agree with TRBD1. With V trimmed by 6 bases and J by 7 bases, 16 bases remained unmatched. Germline loops: CDR1 SNHLY, CDR2 FYNNEI. The CDR3 has 17 residues. In nucleotides, the CDR3 is TGTGCCAGCAGCCCCCCGGGGGACAGGGAAATAGAACAGCCCCAGCATTTT. This translates into CASSPPGDREIEQPQHF.

The chain joins TRBV9 to TRBJ2-1; 8 bases match TRBD2. This CDR3 region has 15 residues. The germline gives CDR1 SGDLS, CDR2 YYNGEE. J was trimmed by 3 bases and V by 4 bases; bases with no gene match: 6. The CDR3 loop is CASSLSGGRYNEQFF. DNA for the CDR3: TGTGCCAGCAGCTTGAGCGGGGGTCGCTACAATGAGCAGTTCTTC.

This rearrangement joins TRBV5-1 to TRBJ2-3; TRBD2 aligns across 9 bases. Germline V gene lookup returns CDR1 SGHRS and CDR2 YFSETQ. The CDR3 contains 15 residues. V was clipped by 2 bases and J by 4 bases; unmatched bases: 5. CDR3 nucleotides: TGCGCCAGCAGCTTAGCGGGGGGCCCCCCAGATACGCAGTATTTT. This sequence encodes CASSLAGGPPDTQYF.

The chain recombines TRBV5-1 with TRBJ1-1; tentatively, D is TRBD1 (6 bases). Germline CDR1 SGHRS, CDR2 YFSETQ. V was trimmed by 4 bases and J by 4 bases, leaving 17 bases between them. This CDR3 contains 15 residues. The CDR3 sequence is CASSMDLRGGTEAFF. For the CDR3, the DNA is TGCGCCAGCAGCATGGACCTCAGGGGCGGCACTGAAGCTTTCTTT. The whole variable domain, filled in from reference TRBV5-1 and TRBJ1-1, reads KAGVTQTPRYLIKTRGQQVTLSCSPISGHRSVSWYQQTPGQGLQFLFEYFSETQRNKGNFPGRFSGRQFSNSRSEMNVSTLELGDSALYLCASSMDLRGGTEAFFGQGTRLTVV.

This clone has only a few counts. This chain uses TRBV6-6 with TRBJ2-1, with D perhaps TRBD2 (6 bases). This CDR3 region has 13 residues. Per germline, CDR1 MNHNY and CDR2 SVGAGI (reference sequence). V lost 8 bases, J lost 4 bases, and 12 bases lay in between. The chain's CDR3 is CASLKAGYNEQFF. In DNA form, the CDR3 reads TGTGCCAGCCTCAAGGCGGGGTACAATGAGCAGTTCTTC.

The chain is built from TRBV7-8 and TRBJ1-1; D unclear. Trimming removed 3 bases at V and 6 bases at J, with 14 bases between. The germline gives CDR1 SGHVS, CDR2 FQNEAQ. The CDR3 loop spans 14 amino acids. CDR3 nucleotides: TGTGCCAGCAGCTTGAGGTCGGGTAGGGCTGAAGCTTTCTTT. Protein sequence: CASSLRSGRAEAFF.

To note about this clone: In the same sample, other DNA sequences code for this CDR3. This chain uses TRBV5-1 with TRBJ1-2; TRBD1 aligns across 8 bases. The trim removed 3 bases at V and 7 bases at J, leaving 5 bases unmatched. Germline V gene data show CDR1 as SGHRS and CDR2 as YFSETQ. The CDR3 runs 13 residues. CDR3 DNA sequence: TGCGCCAGCAGCTCTCAGGGGGCGACTGGCTACACCTTC. It translates to CASSSQGATGYTF.

The gene calls are TRBV4-1 and TRBJ1-5; 7 nucleotides align to TRBD1. V dropped 4 bases and J dropped 2; count of bases not matched to a gene: 11. The CDR3 consists of 17 residues. Germline CDR1 MGHRA, CDR2 YSYEKL. In DNA, the CDR3 is TGCGCCAGCAGCCCTATAGTCAGACAGGGCGGCAATCAGCCCCAGCATTTT. It is translated as CASSPIVRQGGNQPQHF.

The CDR3 DNA reads TGTGCCAGCAGCGCCAGGGGGGGTGGGAGCTCCTACAATGAGCAGTTCTTC. Translated: CASSARGGGSSYNEQFF. The chain has TRBV5-4 and TRBJ2-1; D could derive from TRBD1 or TRBD2 (7 bases each). The length of the CDR3 is 17 residues. Germline CDR1 and CDR2: SGHNT and YYREEE (reference sequence). V lost 4 bases and J 0 bases, leaving 17 bases between the germline ends.

Comments on this clone: One end of the junction fails to match germline, which may point to a read error. The gene calls are TRBV7-2 and TRBJ2-2, with 13 bases lining up with TRBD2. This CDR3 has 15 amino acids. The V gene's germline CDR1 is SGHTA and CDR2 FQGNSA. The CDR3 here is CASSLGLAGAGELFF. The DNA of the CDR3 is TGTGCCAGCAGTTTAGGACTAGCGGGGGCCGGGGAGCTGTTTTTT.

The rearrangement links TRBV7-9 to TRBJ1-2; 11 nucleotides match TRBD1. The CDR3 is 15 residues long. Germline lookup yields CDR1 SEHNR and CDR2 FQNEAQ (reference sequence). With 3 bases clipped from V and 1 base from J, the junction kept 1 base outside the gene matches. The CDR3 sequence: CASSLGTGGNYGYTF. CDR3 nucleotide sequence: TGTGCCAGCAGCTTGGGGACAGGGGGTAACTATGGCTACACCTTC. Together with reference TRBV7-9 and TRBJ1-2, the CDR3 gives the full variable domain: DTGVSQNPRHKITKRGQNVTFRCDPISEHNRLYWYRQTLGQGPEFLTYFQNEAQLEKSRLLSDRFSAERPKGSFSTLEIQRTEQGDSAMYLCASSLGTGGNYGYTFGSGTRLTVV.

The table lists this clone with a few counts. One end of the junction is discordant with germline, which a read error may explain. The rearrangement joins TRBV5-8 to TRBJ2-3; D is perhaps TRBD1 (5 bases). The germline V gene has CDR1 SGHTS and CDR2 YDEGEE. The CDR3 covers 14 residues. CDR3 sequence reads: CASTLGQGTDTQYF. The CDR3 DNA reads TGTGCCAGCACCTTGGGGCAGGGCACAGATACGCAGTATTTT.

The chain couples TRBV19 to TRBJ1-1, with D unclear. CDR1 is LNHDA and CDR2 is SQIVND in the germline V gene (reference sequence). CDR3 length equals 14 residues. V was shortened by 1 base and J by 3 bases, with 9 bases between the two germline ends. CDR3: CASSIGGGDTEAFF. The DNA for the CDR3 is TGTGCCAGTAGTATAGGAGGAGGTGACACTGAAGCTTTCTTT. Full variable domain (remainder filled in from reference TRBV19 and TRBJ1-1): DGGITQSPKYLFRKEGQNVTLSCEQNLNHDAMYWYRQDPGQGLRLIYYSQIVNDFQKGDIAEGYSVSREKKESFPLTVTSAQKNPTAFYLCASSIGGGDTEAFFGQGTRLTVV.

This clone was counted between two and nine times. The chain links TRBV6-6 to TRBJ2-7, with TRBD2 identical over 10 bases. With V trimmed by 6 bases and J by 7 bases, 9 bases remained unmatched. The CDR3 covers 14 residues. Germline CDR1 and CDR2: MNHNY and SVGAGI (reference sequence). The CDR3 here is CASSLAGATLEQYF. In DNA, the CDR3 is TGTGCCAGCAGCCTAGCGGGGGCGACCTTGGAGCAGTACTTC.

This chain joins TRBV19 and TRBJ2-3; 14 bases align to TRBD2. J gave up 6 bases and V 7 bases, and 9 bases lay outside the gene matches. Looked up from germline, CDR1 is LNHDA and CDR2 is SQIVND (reference sequence). The CDR3 runs 16 residues. CDR3 region: CASTPGLAGGRDTQYF. The CDR3 DNA reads as TGTGCCAGTACCCCAGGACTAGCGGGGGGACGGGATACGCAGTATTTT. Full variable domain (remainder filled in from reference TRBV19 and TRBJ2-3): DGGITQSPKYLFRKEGQNVTLSCEQNLNHDAMYWYRQDPGQGLRLIYYSQIVNDFQKGDIAEGYSVSREKKESFPLTVTSAQKNPTAFYLCASTPGLAGGRDTQYFGPGTRLTVL.

The gene calls are TRBV5-4 and TRBJ2-6; TRBD1 might be the D (5 bases). Between the trimmed V and J ends, which lost 5 bases and 4 bases, there was a span of 13 bases. The CDR3 is 15 residues long. The germline gives CDR1 SGHNT, CDR2 YYREEE (reference sequence). The CDR3: CASSSGNSGANVLTF. DNA of the CDR3: TGTGCCAGCAGTTCAGGGAACTCAGGGGCCAACGTCCTGACTTTC.

This clone turned up a few times. The chain joins TRBV30 to TRBJ2-7, with TRBD1 matching over 10 bases. With V trimmed by 3 bases and J by 5 bases, 7 bases remained unmatched. This CDR3 comprises 14 residues. Germline V CDR1 and CDR2: GTSNPN, SVGIG (reference sequence). CDR3 in DNA: TGTGCCTGGAGCTCGGACAGGGGGGCCCACGAGCAGTACGTC. Amino acids: CAWSSDRGAHEQYV.

This clone is large. V gene TRBV5-1 combines with J gene TRBJ1-3, with D perhaps matching TRBD1 (5 bases). There are 16 residues in the CDR3. With 0 bases removed from V and 0 bases from J, the gap between germline ends came to 10 bases. Germline CDR1 and CDR2: SGHRS and YFSETQ. The DNA of the CDR3 is TGCGCCAGCAGCTTGGGACAGACTATCTCTGGAAACACCATATATTTT. Protein: CASSLGQTISGNTIYF.

V and J are TRBV19 and TRBJ1-1; D unresolved. Germline values: CDR1 LNHDA, CDR2 SQIVND (reference sequence). The ends were cut back, 7 bases at V and 0 bases at J, with 12 bases in the middle. The CDR3 contains 14 residues. DNA for the CDR3: TGTGCCAGTAATGCGTTAAGCTTGAACACTGAAGCTTTCTTT. Its protein is CASNALSLNTEAFF.

This clone was observed a handful of times. The gene calls are TRBV7-8 and TRBJ2-3, with 7 bases identical to TRBD2. Losses at the gene ends were 3 bases for V and 6 bases for J; bases not matched to a gene: 3. The germline gives CDR1 SGHVS, CDR2 FQNEAQ. This CDR3 is 13 amino acids long. This CDR3 is CASSFRGGDTQYF. As DNA, the CDR3 is TGTGCCAGCAGCTTTCGGGGAGGGGATACGCAGTATTTT.

The chain couples TRBV7-6 to TRBJ1-2, with D perhaps matching TRBD1 (5 bases). V lost 5 bases and J 5 bases, leaving 12 bases between the germline ends. The CDR3 consists of 13 residues. Germline V gene data show CDR1 as SGHVS and CDR2 as FNYEAQ. CDR3 sequence: CASSPAGRYGYTF. As DNA, the CDR3 is TGTGCCAGCAGCCCGGCAGGGCGGTATGGCTACACCTTC.

V is TRBV4-2 and J is TRBJ2-3, with D possibly TRBD2 on 6 matching bases. The CDR3 has 15 amino acids. The germline V and J ends were trimmed by 3 bases and 1 base, with 11 bases remaining between them. In germline, CDR1 is LGHNA, CDR2 YNFKEQ. As DNA, the CDR3 is TGTGCCAGCAGCCAGCGGGGTCCTGGCACAGATACGCAGTATTTT. The encoded protein is CASSQRGPGTDTQYF.